This T cell receptor beta chain was profiled in a study of CD8+ T cells in alopecia areata. Overall study context: Treated patients swallowed 5 to 10 mg of oral tofacitinib twice daily.

Treatment in this sample: oral pan-JAK inhibitor, 5-10 mg twice daily. Extracted RNA was reverse transcribed, and the resulting cDNA served as sequencing template. Method: immunoSEQ multiplex PCR; TCRdb's copy keeps in-frame clones and lacks some. The data contain about 190,000 clones, about three fifths of them singletons. The germline gives CDR1 GTSNPN, CDR2 SVGIG (reference sequence). The V end lost 2 bases, the J end lost 0 bases, and 8 bases lay between the germline ends. The CDR3 is 14 amino acids. The origin of this receptor is a human donor with alopecia areata. The genes are TRBV30 and TRBJ2-4, with unresolved D. Source: CD4+ T cells sorted from blood, taken at week 4, from a patient treated with tofacitinib. CDR3 region: CAWSFGLAKNIQYF. DNA of the CDR3: TGTGCCTGGAGTTTTGGGCTAGCCAAAAACATTCAGTACTTC.